The 17 T cell receptor beta chains presented below share a single source sample, sequenced in a study of patients and donors after allogeneic stem cell transplantation. TCRdb reprocessed the RT-PCR reads with MiXCR, giving one entry per CDR3 protein. The sample lists approximately 29,000 distinct CDR3 sequences; 35% to 40% were seen once. What was sequenced was blood, either unsorted or a sorted T cell fraction (not recorded which). These receptors came from a human donor who was either an allogeneic HSCT recipient or a stem cell or donor lymphocyte infusion donor (not recorded which). It is not recorded whose cells these are; they may come from a transplant donor.

This clonotype has a count of ten or more. The chain combines TRBV7-9 with TRBJ1-1; TRBD1 agrees at 8 bases. The CDR3 loop spans 14 amino acids. From germline, CDR1 is SEHNR and CDR2 FQNEAQ (reference sequence). Trimming removed 3 bases from V and 4 bases from J; junction bases left unmatched: 4. CDR3: CASSFGQGGTEAFF. The CDR3 bases are TGTGCCAGCAGCTTTGGACAGGGAGGCACTGAAGCTTTCTTT.

In nucleotides, the CDR3 is TGTGCCAGCAGCTCCGACCCCGGTTCACCCCTCCACTTT. Translated: CASSSDPGSPLHF. The chain combines TRBV11-2 with TRBJ1-6; D call uncertain. Germline V gives CDR1 SGHAT, CDR2 FQNNGV. V was clipped by 4 bases and J by 9 bases, with 10 bases between them. This CDR3 is built from 13 residues.

There are a few counts of this clonotype. CDR3 sequence reads: CASSPSEAYGYTF. The CDR3 DNA is TGTGCCAGCAGCCCCAGCGAAGCCTATGGCTACACCTTC. The V and J genes are TRBV7-2 and TRBJ1-2; D unresolved. Germline CDR1 reads SGHTA; CDR2 reads FQGNSA. The CDR3 has 13 amino acids. V gave up 5 bases and J gave up 4 bases, with 11 bases separating them.

The genes are TRBV6-1 and TRBJ1-5, with D possibly matching TRBD1 (5 bases). The CDR3 consists of 15 residues. Trimming removed 6 bases from V and 2 bases from J, with 14 bases in between. CDR1 and CDR2 from the germline V gene are MNHNS and SASEGT. The CDR3 region is CASRPGWIGNQPQHF. The CDR3 DNA follows: TGTGCCAGCAGGCCAGGGTGGATAGGCAATCAGCCCCAGCATTTT.

This chain uses TRBV9 with TRBJ2-5; D may be TRBD1 (5 bases). Germline assignment: CDR1 SGDLS and CDR2 YYNGEE. The CDR3 covers 15 residues. V was clipped by 3 bases and J by 4 bases, with 16 bases between them. The DNA of the CDR3 is TGTGCCAGCAGCGCGGACATTTCCCGTGGAGAGACCCAGTACTTC. Its protein product is CASSADISRGETQYF.

The chain recombines TRBV20-1 with TRBJ1-2, with a weak D call TRBD1 (5 bases). The CDR3 totals 13 residues. CDR1 is DFQATT and CDR2 is SNEGSKA in the germline V gene (reference sequence). Trimming stripped 1 base from V and 3 bases from J, with 9 bases between. The CDR3 DNA reads TGCAGTGCTAGAGCTCAGGGCGACTATGGCTACACCTTC. This sequence encodes CSARAQGDYGYTF.

This clonotype has more than one count but fewer than ten. The chain joins TRBV24-1 to TRBJ2-3; 8 bases map to TRBD2. This CDR3 comprises 16 residues. Germline values: CDR1 KGHDR, CDR2 SFDVKD. V gave up 4 bases and J gave up 2 bases; unmatched junction bases: 7. CDR3 DNA: TGTGCCACCAGTGACCCCCCGGGACTAGACACAGATACGCAGTATTTT. Amino acid sequence: CATSDPPGLDTDTQYF.

This clonotype showed up just a few times. V usage is TRBV5-1 and J usage is TRBJ2-7; the D is unclear. The CDR3 contains 17 residues. CDR1 and CDR2 from the germline V gene are SGHRS and YFSETQ. Trimming took 2 bases from V and 3 from J, leaving 21 bases between them. The CDR3 reads CASSLRHFRGGYYEQYF. In nucleotides, the CDR3 is TGCGCCAGCAGCTTACGACATTTCCGCGGTGGGTACTACGAGCAGTACTTC.

This clonotype was observed a handful of times. V and J are TRBV7-2 and TRBJ1-3; D remains ambiguous. The V and J ends lost 5 bases and 11 bases respectively, with 16 bases between them. Germline V gene sequence: CDR1 SGHTA, CDR2 FQGNSA. The length of the CDR3 is 13 residues. CDR3: CASSASSGSSIYF. The CDR3 bases are TGTGCCAGCAGCGCGAGTTCCGGCTCTTCCATATATTTT.

This clonotype appeared a few times. This chain joins TRBV3-1 and TRBJ1-5, with no clear D. Trimming cost V 3 bases and J 0 bases, with 6 bases left between them. The CDR3 extends over 14 amino acids. CDR1 and CDR2 (germline): LGHDT, YNNKEL (reference sequence). The DNA of the CDR3 is TGTGCCAGCAGCCACGACGCTAGCAATCAGCCCCAGCATTTT. Translating gives CASSHDASNQPQHF. The full variable domain, in which reference TRBV3-1 and TRBJ1-5 provide the parts outside the CDR3, is DTAVSQTPKYLVTQMGNDKSIKCEQNLGHDTMYWYKQDSKKFLKIMFSYNNKELIINETVPNRFSPKSPDKAHLNLHINSLELGDSAVYFCASSHDASNQPQHFGDGTRLSIL.

The V gene is TRBV30, the J gene TRBJ1-4, with D unresolved. Germline CDR1 and CDR2: GTSNPN and SVGIG (reference sequence). The CDR3 runs to 13 residues. Trimming took off 0 bases at V and 7 bases at J, with 9 bases between the two ends. The CDR3 nucleotides read TGTGCCTGGAGTGTACAGTGGAGTGAAAAACTGTTTTTT. Translation gives CAWSVQWSEKLFF.

This clonotype was seen a few times. The J gene is TRBJ2-7, the V gene TRBV7-9; the D is unclear. Between the trimmed V and J ends, which lost 4 bases and 4 bases, there was a span of 17 bases. The CDR3 has 15 amino acids. CDR1 SEHNR and CDR2 FQNEAQ come from the germline V gene (reference sequence). The CDR3 protein is CASSSSALQVYEQYF. DNA for the CDR3: TGTGCCAGCAGCTCCTCCGCCCTTCAGGTATACGAGCAGTACTTC.

This chain uses TRBV2 with TRBJ1-5; D is perhaps TRBD1 (5 bases). CDR1 and CDR2 from the germline V gene are SNHLY and FYNNEI. The length of the CDR3 is 14 residues. Trimming left V 6 bases short and J 5 bases short, with 14 bases between. The CDR3 loop is CASSREAVDQPQHF. In DNA, the CDR3 is TGTGCCAGCAGCAGGGAGGCGGTCGATCAGCCCCAGCATTTT.

V and J are TRBV4-3 and TRBJ1-1; D gene ambiguous. The germline V gene encodes CDR1 LGHNA and CDR2 YSLEER. V lost 4 bases, J lost 4 bases, and 10 bases lay in between. The CDR3 loop spans 13 amino acids. The CDR3 loop reads CASSRVRTTEAFF. The DNA for the CDR3 is TGCGCCAGCAGCCGGGTCCGGACCACTGAAGCTTTCTTT.

The chain joins TRBV11-1 to TRBJ1-6; D is undetermined. The CDR3 has 12 amino acids. Germline V gives CDR1 SGHAT, CDR2 FQDESV (reference sequence). V was pared by 4 bases and J by 8 bases, with 6 bases between. CDR3 amino acids: CASSSRDSPLHF. For the CDR3, the DNA is TGTGCCAGCAGCTCTCGGGATTCACCCCTCCACTTT.

The table lists this clonotype with a few counts. This chain uses TRBV12-3 or TRBV12-4 with TRBJ1-6; 10 nucleotides match TRBD1. Trimming at V came to 7 bases and at J to 6 bases, leaving 9 bases not matched to a gene. This CDR3 contains 16 residues. CDR3 sequence: CASTQKGTGVNSPLHF. The CDR3 coding sequence is TGTGCCAGCACCCAGAAGGGGACAGGGGTTAATTCACCCCTCCACTTT.

The genes are TRBV29-1 and TRBJ1-1; 7 nucleotides agree with TRBD1. Trimming cost V 8 bases and J 0 bases; bases outside gene matches: 9. CDR1 and CDR2 from the germline V gene are SQVTM and ANQGSEA. The CDR3 runs to 14 residues. The CDR3 DNA follows: TGCAGCTTTAGACAGGGAAATATGAACACTGAAGCTTTCTTT. Translated: CSFRQGNMNTEAFF.